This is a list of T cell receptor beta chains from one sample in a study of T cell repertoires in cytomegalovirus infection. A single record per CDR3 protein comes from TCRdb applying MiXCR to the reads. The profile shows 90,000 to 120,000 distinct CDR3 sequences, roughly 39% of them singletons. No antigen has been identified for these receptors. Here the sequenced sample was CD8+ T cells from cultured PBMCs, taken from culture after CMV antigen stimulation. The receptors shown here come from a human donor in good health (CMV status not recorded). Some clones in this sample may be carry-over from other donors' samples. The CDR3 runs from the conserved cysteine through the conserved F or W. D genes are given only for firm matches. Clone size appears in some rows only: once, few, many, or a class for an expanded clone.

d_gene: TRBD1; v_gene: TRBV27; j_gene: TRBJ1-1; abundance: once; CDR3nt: TGTGCCAGCAGTTCCACTCAGGGGGGGACTGAAGCTTTCTTT; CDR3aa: CASSSTQGGTEAFF
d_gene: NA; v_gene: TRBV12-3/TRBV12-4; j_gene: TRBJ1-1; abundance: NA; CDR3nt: TGTGCCAGCAGTTTAGAAAGGGGAGCTTTCTTT; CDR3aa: CASSLERGAFF
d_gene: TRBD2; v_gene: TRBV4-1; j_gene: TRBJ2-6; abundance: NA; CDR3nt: TGCGCCAGCAGCCTCAAATCGGGGGTAGCGGGGGGTCCCGAAGGGGCCAACGTCCTGACTTTC; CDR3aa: CASSLKSGVAGGPEGANVLTF
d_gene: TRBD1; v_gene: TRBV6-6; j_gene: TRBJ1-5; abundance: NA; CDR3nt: TGTGCCAGCAGTGGACAGGGTCTTTATAGCAATCAGCCCCAGCATTTT; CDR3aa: CASSGQGLYSNQPQHF
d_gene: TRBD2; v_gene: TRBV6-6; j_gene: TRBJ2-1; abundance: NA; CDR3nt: TGTGCCAGCAGTTACAAATGGCTAGCGGTAAGCTCCTACAATGAGCAGTTCTTC; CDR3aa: CASSYKWLAVSSYNEQFF
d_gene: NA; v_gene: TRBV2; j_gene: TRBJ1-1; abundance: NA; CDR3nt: TGTGCCAGCAGTGGGGGAAGGCCGGGAACTGAAGCTTTCTTT; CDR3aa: CASSGGRPGTEAFF
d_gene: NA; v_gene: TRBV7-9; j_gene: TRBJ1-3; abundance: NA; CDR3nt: TGTGCCAGCAGTAGCATGGGGGCGCCTCCGGGAAACACCATATATTTT; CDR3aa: CASSSMGAPPGNTIYF
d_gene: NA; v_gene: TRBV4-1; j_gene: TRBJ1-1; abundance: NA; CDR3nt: TGCGCCAGCAGCCAAGAAGGTCTGGGGTACACTGAAGCTTTCTTT; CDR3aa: CASSQEGLGYTEAFF
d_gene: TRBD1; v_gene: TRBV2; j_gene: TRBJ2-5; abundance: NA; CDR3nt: TGTGCCAGCAGCCTTCGAGGGGACAGGGGCCCTCTAAGCGCCCAGTACTTC; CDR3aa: CASSLRGDRGPLSAQYF
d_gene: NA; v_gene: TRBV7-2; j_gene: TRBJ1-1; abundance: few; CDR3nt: TGTGCCAGCAGCTCCCCAGGCAGGGAGGCTTTCTTT; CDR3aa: CASSSPGREAFF
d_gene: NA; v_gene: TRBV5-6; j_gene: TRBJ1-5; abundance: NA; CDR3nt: TGTGCCAGCAGCTTGTCGGGACATAGCAATCAGCCCCAGCATTTT; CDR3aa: CASSLSGHSNQPQHF
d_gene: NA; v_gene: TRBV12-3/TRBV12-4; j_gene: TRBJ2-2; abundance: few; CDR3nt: TGTGCCAGCAGTTTAGCCCAGCAGGGAGAGGGGGAGCTGTTTTTT; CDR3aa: CASSLAQQGEGELFF
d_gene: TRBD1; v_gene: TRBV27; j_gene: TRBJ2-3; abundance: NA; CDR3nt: TGTGCCAGCAGTCCCTCCCAGGGTGACAGGGTTCCAGATACGCAGTATTTT; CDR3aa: CASSPSQGDRVPDTQYF
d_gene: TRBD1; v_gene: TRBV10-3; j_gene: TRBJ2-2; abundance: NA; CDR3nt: TGTGCCAGTGACAGGGGCGGCGGGGAGCTGTTTTTT; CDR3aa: CASDRGGGELFF
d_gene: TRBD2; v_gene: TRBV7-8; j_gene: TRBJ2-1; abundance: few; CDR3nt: TGTGCCAGCAGCTGGACTAGCGGGGGCAGGGATGAGCAGTTCTTC; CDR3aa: CASSWTSGGRDEQFF
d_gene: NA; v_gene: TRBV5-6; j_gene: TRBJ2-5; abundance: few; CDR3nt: TGTGCCAGCAGCTTAGCAGGGAGAGAGACCCAGTACTTC; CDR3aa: CASSLAGRETQYF
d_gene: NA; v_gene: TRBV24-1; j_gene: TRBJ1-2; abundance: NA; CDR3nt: TGTGCCACCAGTGATCCGGGTTGGGGCTACACCTTC; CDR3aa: CATSDPGWGYTF
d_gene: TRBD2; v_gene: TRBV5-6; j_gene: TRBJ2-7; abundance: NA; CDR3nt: TGTGCCAGCACTGTTGGCGGGGGGATGCTTTACGAGCAGTACTTC; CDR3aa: CASTVGGGMLYEQYF
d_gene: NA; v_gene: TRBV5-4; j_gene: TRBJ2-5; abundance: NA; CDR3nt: TGTGCCAGCAGCCTGGGGCTAGCCCAAATCCAAGAGACCCAGTACTTC; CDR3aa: CASSLGLAQIQETQYF
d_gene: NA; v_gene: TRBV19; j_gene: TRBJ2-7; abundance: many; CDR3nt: TGTGCCAGTAGTATTAGTCTTGGGAGCGAGCAGTACTTC; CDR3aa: CASSISLGSEQYF
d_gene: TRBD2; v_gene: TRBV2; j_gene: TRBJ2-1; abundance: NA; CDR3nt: TGTGCCAGCAGTGAAAGCGGGGACTATATTTACAATGAGCAGTTCTTC; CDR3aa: CASSESGDYIYNEQFF
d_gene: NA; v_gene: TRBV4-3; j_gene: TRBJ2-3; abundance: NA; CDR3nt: TGCGCCAGCAGCCCACTAGAAAGAGGTCCCAGCACAGATACGCAGTATTTT; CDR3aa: CASSPLERGPSTDTQYF
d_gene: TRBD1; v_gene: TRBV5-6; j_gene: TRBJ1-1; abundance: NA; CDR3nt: TGTGCCAGCAGTCCCAGGGGGAGGACTGAAGCTTTCTTT; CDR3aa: CASSPRGRTEAFF